This T cell receptor beta chain appears in the sequencing data of a study of T cells after yellow fever vaccination. Findings and limits, study-wide: Highly abundant clonotypes carried over from the bulk population could end up in FACS-sorted repertoires as contaminants. CD4 and CD8 compartments shared a small share of clonotypes. Most clones from primary vaccination resurfaced after the booster (approximately 95% CD4, more than 75% CD8).

The authors made TCR cDNA by 5'RACE template switching, adding a universal primer site and UMIs. Each CDR3 protein gets one entry after TCRdb re-called the 5' RACE reads with MiXCR. The sample lists 340,000 or so distinct CDR3 sequences; roughly an eighth were seen once. This CDR3 has 18 residues. Germline CDR1 and CDR2: SGHAT and FQNNGV. The germline V and J ends were trimmed by 2 bases and 1 base, with 20 bases remaining between them. A word on this clonotype: Antigen unknown.

The chain joins TRBV11-2 to TRBJ1-1; D may be TRBD1 (6 bases). This sequence originates from a man aged 18-30 years who received the YFV17D yellow fever vaccine. Sequencing was performed on CD4+ T cells sorted from PBMCs, taken 15 days after the yellow fever booster vaccination. The CDR3 nucleotides are TGTGCCAGCAGCTTACGGGGCAGGGGTTTATTTAGGAACACTGAAGCTTTCTTT. It specifies CASSLRGRGLFRNTEAFF.